This TCR beta chain came from a study of T cells in Graves' hyperthyroidism and ophthalmopathy. The CDR3 runs to 14 residues. CDR1 is DFQATT and CDR2 is SNEGSKA in the germline V gene (reference sequence). Trimming pared 0 bases from V and 7 bases from J, leaving 15 bases between. From RNA transcripts, TCR beta CDR3 regions were amplified. TCR CDR3 regions were first amplified by RT-PCR with HTBI primers. Via MiXCR, TCRdb re-called the multiplex PCR reads, giving one row per CDR3 protein. Of 200,000 to 250,000 distinct CDR3 sequences listed, about 18% are singletons. The sample was blood. The sequence was obtained from a man aged 40-49 years with Graves' hyperthyroidism. This chain links TRBV20-1 with TRBJ1-2, with a weak D call TRBD1 (6 bases). The CDR3 protein is CSARDPERGLGYTF. The CDR3 bases are TGCAGTGCTAGAGATCCGGAACGGGGGCTTGGCTACACCTTC.